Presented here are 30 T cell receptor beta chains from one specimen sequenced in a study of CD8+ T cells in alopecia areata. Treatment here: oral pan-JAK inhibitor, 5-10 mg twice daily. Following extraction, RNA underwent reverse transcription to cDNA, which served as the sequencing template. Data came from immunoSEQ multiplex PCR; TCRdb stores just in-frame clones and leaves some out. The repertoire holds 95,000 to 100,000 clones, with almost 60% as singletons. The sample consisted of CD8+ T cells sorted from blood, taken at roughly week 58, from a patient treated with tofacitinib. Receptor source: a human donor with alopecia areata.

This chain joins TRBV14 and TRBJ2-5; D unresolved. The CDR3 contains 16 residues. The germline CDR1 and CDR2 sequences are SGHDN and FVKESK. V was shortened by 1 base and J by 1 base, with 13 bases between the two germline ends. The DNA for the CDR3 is TGTGCCAGCAGCCAAGTCTCCAGCGCGGCCCAAGAGACCCAGTACTTC. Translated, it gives CASSQVSSAAQETQYF.

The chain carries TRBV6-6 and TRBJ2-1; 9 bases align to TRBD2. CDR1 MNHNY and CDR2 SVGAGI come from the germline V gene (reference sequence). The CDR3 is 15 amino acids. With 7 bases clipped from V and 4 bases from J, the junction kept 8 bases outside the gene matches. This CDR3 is CASTSRAGGYNEQFF. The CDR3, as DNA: TGTGCCAGCACGAGTAGAGCGGGGGGTTACAATGAGCAGTTCTTC.

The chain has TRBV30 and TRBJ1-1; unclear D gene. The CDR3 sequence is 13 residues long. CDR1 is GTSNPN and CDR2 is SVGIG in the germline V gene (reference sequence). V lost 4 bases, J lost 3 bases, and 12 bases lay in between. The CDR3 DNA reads TGTGCCTGGATGGGTGGCGGCTACACTGAAGCTTTCTTT. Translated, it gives CAWMGGGYTEAFF.

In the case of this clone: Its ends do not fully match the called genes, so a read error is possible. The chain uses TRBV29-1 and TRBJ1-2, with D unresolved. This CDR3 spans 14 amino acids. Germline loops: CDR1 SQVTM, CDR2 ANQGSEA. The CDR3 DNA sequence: TGCAGCGCAGAAGCCGTTGAAGCTAACTATGACTACACCTTC. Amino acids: CSAEAVEANYDYTF.

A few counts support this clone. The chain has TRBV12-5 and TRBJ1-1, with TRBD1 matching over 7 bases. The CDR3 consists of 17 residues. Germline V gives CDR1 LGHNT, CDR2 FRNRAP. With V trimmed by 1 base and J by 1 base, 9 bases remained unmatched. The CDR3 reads CASGLAYPGQRNTEAFF. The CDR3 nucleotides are TGTGCTAGTGGTTTGGCGTACCCGGGACAGAGGAACACTGAAGCTTTCTTT.

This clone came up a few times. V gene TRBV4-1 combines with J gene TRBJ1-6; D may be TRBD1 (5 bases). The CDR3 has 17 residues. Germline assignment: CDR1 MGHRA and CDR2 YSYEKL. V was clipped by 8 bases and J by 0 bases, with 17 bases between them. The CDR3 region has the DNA TGCGCCAGCGCGTTCAAGGCAGGGAGCTCCTATAATTCACCCCTCCACTTT. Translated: CASAFKAGSSYNSPLHF.

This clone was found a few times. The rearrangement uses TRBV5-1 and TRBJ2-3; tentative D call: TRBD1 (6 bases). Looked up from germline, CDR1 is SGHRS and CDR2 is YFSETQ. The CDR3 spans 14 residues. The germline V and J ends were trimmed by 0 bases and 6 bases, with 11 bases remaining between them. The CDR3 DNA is TGCGCCAGCAGCTTGGGGGACAAGAGGGATACGCAGTATTTT. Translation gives CASSLGDKRDTQYF.

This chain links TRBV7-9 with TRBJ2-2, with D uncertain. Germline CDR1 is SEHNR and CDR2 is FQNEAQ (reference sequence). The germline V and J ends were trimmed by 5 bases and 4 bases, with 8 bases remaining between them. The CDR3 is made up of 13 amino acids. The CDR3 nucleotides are TGTGCCAGCAGCAATGTCAGCACCGGGGAGCTGTTTTTT. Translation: CASSNVSTGELFF.

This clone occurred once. The CDR3 reads CASSLTTIYTTGTGELFF. Here the CDR3 DNA reads TGTGCCAGCAGCTTAACCACTATTTATACGACAGGGACCGGGGAGCTGTTTTTT. V gene TRBV11-2 combines with J gene TRBJ2-2; TRBD1 matches at 7 bases. Trimming removed 2 bases from V and 5 bases from J; junction bases left unmatched: 14. The CDR3 has 18 residues. CDR1 is SGHAT, CDR2 FQNNGV, per germline.

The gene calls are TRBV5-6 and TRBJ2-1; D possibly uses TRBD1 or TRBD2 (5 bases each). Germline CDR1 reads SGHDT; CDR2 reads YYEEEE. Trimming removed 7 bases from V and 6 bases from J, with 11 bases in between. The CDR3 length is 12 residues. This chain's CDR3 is CASVEGSNEQFF. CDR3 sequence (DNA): TGTGCCAGCGTCGAGGGGAGCAATGAGCAGTTCTTC.

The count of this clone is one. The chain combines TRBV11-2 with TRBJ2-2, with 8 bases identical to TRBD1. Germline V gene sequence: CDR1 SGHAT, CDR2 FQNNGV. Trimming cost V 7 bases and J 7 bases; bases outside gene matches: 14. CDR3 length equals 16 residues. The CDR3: CASTPPRTGTIGELFF. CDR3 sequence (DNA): TGTGCCAGCACCCCTCCCCGGACAGGGACGATCGGGGAGCTGTTTTTT.

The CDR3 protein is CASGLRETQYF. DNA of the CDR3: TGTGCTAGTGGTTTGAGAGAGACCCAGTACTTC. The V call is TRBV12-5, the J call TRBJ2-5; D unresolved. The ends were cut back, 2 bases at V and 4 bases at J, with 2 bases in the middle. Looked up from germline, CDR1 is LGHNT and CDR2 is FRNRAP. There are 11 residues in the CDR3.

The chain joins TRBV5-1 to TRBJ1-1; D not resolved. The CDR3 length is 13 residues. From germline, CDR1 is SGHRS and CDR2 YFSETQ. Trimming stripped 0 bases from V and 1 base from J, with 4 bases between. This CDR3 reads CASSLGGNTEAFF. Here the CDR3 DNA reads TGCGCCAGCAGCTTGGGAGGGAACACTGAAGCTTTCTTT.

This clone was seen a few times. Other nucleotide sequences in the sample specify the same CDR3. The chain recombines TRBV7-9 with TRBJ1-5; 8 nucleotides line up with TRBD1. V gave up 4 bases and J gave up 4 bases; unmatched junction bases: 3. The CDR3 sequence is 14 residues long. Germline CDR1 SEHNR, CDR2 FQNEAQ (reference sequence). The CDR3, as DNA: TGTGCCAGCAGCTCCACAGGGGGAAATCAGCCCCAGCATTTT. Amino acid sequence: CASSSTGGNQPQHF. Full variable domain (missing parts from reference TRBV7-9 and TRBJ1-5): DTGVSQNPRHKITKRGQNVTFRCDPISEHNRLYWYRQTLGQGPEFLTYFQNEAQLEKSRLLSDRFSAERPKGSFSTLEIQRTEQGDSAMYLCASSSTGGNQPQHFGDGTRLSIL.

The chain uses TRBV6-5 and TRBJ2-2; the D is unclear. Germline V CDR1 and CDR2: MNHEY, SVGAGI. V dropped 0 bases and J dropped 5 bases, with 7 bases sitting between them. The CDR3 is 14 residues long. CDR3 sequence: CASSYSQKTGELFF. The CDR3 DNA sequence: TGTGCCAGCAGTTACTCCCAGAAAACCGGGGAGCTGTTTTTT.

The CDR3 nucleotides are TGTGCCAGCAGCTTAGCTAAGGACGGGGGGGCTTTCTTT. Translation gives CASSLAKDGGAFF. The chain joins TRBV7-2 to TRBJ1-1, with D possibly being TRBD1 (5 bases). The CDR3 runs to 13 residues. V lost 0 bases and J 11 bases, leaving 13 bases between the germline ends. Germline CDR1 SGHTA, CDR2 FQGNSA.

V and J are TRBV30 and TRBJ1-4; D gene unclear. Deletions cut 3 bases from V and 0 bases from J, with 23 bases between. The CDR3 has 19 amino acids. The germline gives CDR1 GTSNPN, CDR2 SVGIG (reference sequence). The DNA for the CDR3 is TGTGCCTGGAGCCCCGGCTATGACGCGAAAATCGCAACTAATGAAAAACTGTTTTTT. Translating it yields CAWSPGYDAKIATNEKLFF.

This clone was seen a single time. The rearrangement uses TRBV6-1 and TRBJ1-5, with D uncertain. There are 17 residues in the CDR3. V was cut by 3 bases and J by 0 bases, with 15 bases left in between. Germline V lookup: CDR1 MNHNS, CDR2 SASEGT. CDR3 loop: CASSDRRGLNSNQPQHF. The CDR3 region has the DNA TGTGCCAGCAGTGACCGGAGAGGCTTAAATAGCAATCAGCCCCAGCATTTT.

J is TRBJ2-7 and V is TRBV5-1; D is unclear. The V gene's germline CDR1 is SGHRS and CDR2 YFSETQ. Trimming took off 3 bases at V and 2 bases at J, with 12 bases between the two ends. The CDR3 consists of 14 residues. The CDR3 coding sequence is TGCGCCAGCAGCTGGACGGACCCTACCTACGAGCAGTACTTC. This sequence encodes CASSWTDPTYEQYF.

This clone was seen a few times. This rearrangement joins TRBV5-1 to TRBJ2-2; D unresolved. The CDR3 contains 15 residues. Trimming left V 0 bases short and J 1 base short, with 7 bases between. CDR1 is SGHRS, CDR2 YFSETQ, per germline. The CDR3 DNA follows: TGCGCCAGCAGCTTGGACGGGCAGAACACCGGGGAGCTGTTTTTT. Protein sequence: CASSLDGQNTGELFF.

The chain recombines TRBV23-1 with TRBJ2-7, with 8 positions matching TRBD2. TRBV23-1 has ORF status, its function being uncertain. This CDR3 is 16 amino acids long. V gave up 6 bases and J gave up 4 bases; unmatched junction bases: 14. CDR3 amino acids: CASRAAATREGYEQYF. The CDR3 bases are TGCGCCAGCAGAGCCGCCGCGACCCGGGAGGGATACGAGCAGTACTTC.

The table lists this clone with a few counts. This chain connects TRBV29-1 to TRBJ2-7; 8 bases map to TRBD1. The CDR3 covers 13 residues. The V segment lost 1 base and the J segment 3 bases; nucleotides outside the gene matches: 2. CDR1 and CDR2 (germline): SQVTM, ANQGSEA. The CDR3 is CSVEVDRDYEQYF. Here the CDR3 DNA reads TGCAGCGTTGAAGTGGACAGGGACTACGAGCAGTACTTC.

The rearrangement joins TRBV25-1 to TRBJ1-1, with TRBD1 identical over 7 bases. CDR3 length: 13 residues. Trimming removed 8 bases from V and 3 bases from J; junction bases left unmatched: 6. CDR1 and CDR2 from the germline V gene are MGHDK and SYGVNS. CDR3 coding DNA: TGTGCCAGCTGCAGGGGGGGGTACACTGAAGCTTTCTTT. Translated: CASCRGGYTEAFF. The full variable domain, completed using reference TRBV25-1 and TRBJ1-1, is EADIYQTPRYLVIGTGKKITLECSQTMGHDKMYWYQQDPGMELHLIHYSYGVNSTEKGDLSSESTVSRIRTEHFPLTLESARPSHTSQYLCASCRGGYTEAFFGQGTRLTVV.

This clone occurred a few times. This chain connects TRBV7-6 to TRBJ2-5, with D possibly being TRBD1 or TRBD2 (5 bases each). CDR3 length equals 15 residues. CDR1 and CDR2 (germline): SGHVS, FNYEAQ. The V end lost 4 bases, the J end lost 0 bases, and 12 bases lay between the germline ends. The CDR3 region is CASSSTWGHQETQYF. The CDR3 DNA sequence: TGTGCCAGCAGCTCAACGTGGGGACACCAAGAGACCCAGTACTTC.

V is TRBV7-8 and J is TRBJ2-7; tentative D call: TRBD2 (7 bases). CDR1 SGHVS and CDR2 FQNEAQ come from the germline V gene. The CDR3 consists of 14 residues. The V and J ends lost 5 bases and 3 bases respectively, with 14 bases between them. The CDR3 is CASSLSGGGYEQYF. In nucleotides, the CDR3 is TGTGCCAGCAGCCTCTCGGGGGGCGGCTACGAGCAGTACTTC.

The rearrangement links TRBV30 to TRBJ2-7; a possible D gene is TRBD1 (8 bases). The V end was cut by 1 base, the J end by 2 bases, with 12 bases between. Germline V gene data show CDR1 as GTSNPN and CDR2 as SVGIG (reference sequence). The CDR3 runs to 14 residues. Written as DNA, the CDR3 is TGTGCCTGGAGTGACAGGGGGGGTCCCTACGAGCAGTACTTC. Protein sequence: CAWSDRGGPYEQYF.

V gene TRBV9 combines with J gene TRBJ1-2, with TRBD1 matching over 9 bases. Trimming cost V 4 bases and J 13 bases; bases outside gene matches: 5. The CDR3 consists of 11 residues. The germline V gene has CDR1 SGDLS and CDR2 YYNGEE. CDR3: CASSPRTGVTF. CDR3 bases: TGTGCCAGCAGCCCCCGGACAGGGGTCACCTTC.

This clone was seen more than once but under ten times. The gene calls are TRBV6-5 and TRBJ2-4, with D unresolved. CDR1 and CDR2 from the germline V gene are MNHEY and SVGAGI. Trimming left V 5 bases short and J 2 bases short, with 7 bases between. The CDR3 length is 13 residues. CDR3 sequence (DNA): TGTGCCAGCAGTGGAGCATCCAAAAACATTCAGTACTTC. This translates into CASSGASKNIQYF.

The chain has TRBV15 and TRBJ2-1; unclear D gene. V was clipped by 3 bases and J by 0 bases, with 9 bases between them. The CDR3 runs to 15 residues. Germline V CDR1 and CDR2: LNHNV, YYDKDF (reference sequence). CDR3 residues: CATSRSRSSYNEQFF. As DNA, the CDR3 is TGTGCCACCAGCAGGTCGAGGAGCTCCTACAATGAGCAGTTCTTC.

The DNA of the CDR3 is TGTGCCAGTAGTATATGGCAGAACACTGAAGCTTTCTTT. Encoded protein: CASSIWQNTEAFF. J is TRBJ1-1 and V is TRBV19, with unresolved D. Trimming cost V 2 bases and J 1 base, with 5 bases left between them. Germline V CDR1 and CDR2: LNHDA, SQIVND (reference sequence). The CDR3 has 13 amino acids.